The 30 T cell receptor beta chains given below trace back to one sample, sequenced in a study of T cell clones after liver transplantation. This table comes from immunoSEQ multiplex PCR, and its TCRdb copy is limited to in-frame clones, with some not included. This table has about 51,000 clones, about 86% appearing once. The input for sequencing was CD8+ T cells from blood, taken 12 months after liver transplant. Every receptor here comes from a human patient who received a liver transplant. The graft donor may account for some of the T cells.

The V call is TRBV11-2, the J call TRBJ1-2; 7 bases map to TRBD1. Trimming at V came to 7 bases and at J to 7 bases, leaving 9 bases not matched to a gene. Germline V gene lookup returns CDR1 SGHAT and CDR2 FQNNGV. CDR3 length: 13 amino acids. The CDR3 sequence is CASNDRAVGGYTF. CDR3 nucleotide sequence: TGTGCCAGCAATGACAGGGCGGTGGGTGGCTACACCTTC.

This chain links TRBV30 with TRBJ2-5, with D perhaps matching TRBD1 (6 bases). CDR1 is GTSNPN and CDR2 is SVGIG in the germline V gene (reference sequence). The CDR3 has 14 residues. Between the trimmed V and J ends, which lost 0 bases and 0 bases, there was a span of 8 bases. In DNA, the CDR3 is TGTGCCTGGAGTGTTGACAGGTACCAAGAGACCCAGTACTTC. Its translation is CAWSVDRYQETQYF.

The V gene is TRBV6-1, the J gene TRBJ2-7; weak D call: TRBD2 (7 bases). The CDR3 is made up of 15 amino acids. Trimming left V 2 bases short and J 2 bases short, with 13 bases between. CDR1 and CDR2 from the germline V gene are MNHNS and SASEGT. Here the CDR3 DNA reads TGTGCCAGCAGTGAAAAGGCGGGGGCTGCCTACGAGCAGTACTTC. Protein sequence: CASSEKAGAAYEQYF.

The chain is built from TRBV27 and TRBJ2-1, with D possibly being TRBD1 or TRBD2 (5 bases each). V gave up 1 base and J gave up 2 bases, with 12 bases separating them. Germline V gene data show CDR1 as MNHEY and CDR2 as SMNVEV (reference sequence). The CDR3 totals 16 residues. In DNA, the CDR3 is TGTGCCAGCAGTTTATTTTACCGGGGACCCTACAATGAGCAGTTCTTC. The encoded protein is CASSLFYRGPYNEQFF.

V is TRBV13 and J is TRBJ2-7, with 9 bases lining up with TRBD2. V shed 9 bases, J shed 5 bases, and the junction held 11 bases outside the gene matches. Germline V gives CDR1 PRHDT, CDR2 FYEKMQ (reference sequence). This CDR3 region has 14 residues. The CDR3 spells CASVIAGEVDEQYF. The CDR3 nucleotides read TGTGCCAGTGTAATAGCGGGAGAAGTAGACGAGCAGTACTTC.

The CDR3 DNA follows: TGTGCCAGCAGCCCCGACAGGGGGCTCAATGGCTACACCTTC. Translation: CASSPDRGLNGYTF. This chain links TRBV5-5 with TRBJ1-2; 10 nucleotides agree with TRBD1. V dropped 4 bases and J dropped 6; count of bases not matched to a gene: 6. The CDR3 runs 14 residues. Germline-derived CDR1 and CDR2 are SGHKS and YYEKEE (reference sequence).

The chain recombines TRBV5-6 with TRBJ2-7, with 8 nucleotides matching TRBD1. This CDR3 is 14 amino acids long. The ends lost 4 bases at V and 4 bases at J; junction bases unmatched: 7. Germline CDR1 and CDR2: SGHDT and YYEEEE. The CDR3: CASSLDRDRYEQYF. The CDR3 region has the DNA TGTGCCAGCAGCCTGGACAGGGATCGGTACGAGCAGTACTTC.

The V gene is TRBV27, the J gene TRBJ1-2; no clear D. Trimming took 10 bases from V and 4 from J, leaving 10 bases between them. There are 11 residues in the CDR3. Germline CDR1 MNHEY, CDR2 SMNVEV (reference sequence). The CDR3 nucleotides read TGTGCCACTTCAGGTAGCTATGGCTACACCTTC. It encodes CATSGSYGYTF.

CDR3 bases: TGTGCCAGCAGCGTAGCGTCAGGACAGGGAGCCTATGGCTACACCTTC. Protein product: CASSVASGQGAYGYTF. The rearrangement uses TRBV9 and TRBJ1-2, with 8 bases aligning to TRBD1. Germline CDR1 reads SGDLS; CDR2 reads YYNGEE. The CDR3 loop spans 16 amino acids. Trimming at V came to 0 bases and at J to 4 bases, leaving 8 bases not matched to a gene.

This rearrangement joins TRBV19 to TRBJ2-3, with TRBD2 matching 9 bases. Trimming at V came to 7 bases and at J to 3 bases, leaving 11 bases not matched to a gene. CDR3 length: 16 amino acids. The germline gives CDR1 LNHDA, CDR2 SQIVND (reference sequence). The CDR3 coding sequence is TGTGCCAGTACCTTAGGGTTAGCGGGAGTTACAGATACGCAGTATTTT. It yields the protein CASTLGLAGVTDTQYF.

About this clone itself: Other DNA variants within this sample encode the same CDR3. V gene TRBV28 combines with J gene TRBJ1-5; D not resolved. CDR1 is MDHEN, CDR2 SYDVKM, per germline. This CDR3 is built from 12 residues. Trimming stripped 6 bases from V and 2 bases from J, with 5 bases between. The CDR3 nucleotides read TGTGCCAGCAGGGGAGGCAATCAGCCCCAGCATTTT. Protein product: CASRGGNQPQHF.

This clone occurred once. The V call is TRBV7-8, the J call TRBJ2-2; D is possibly TRBD2 (6 bases). The V gene lost 3 bases and the J gene lost 4 bases, with 12 bases spanning the gap. This CDR3 has 15 residues. Germline-derived CDR1 and CDR2 are SGHVS and FQNEAQ. Written as DNA, the CDR3 is TGTGCCAGCAGCTTTACTAGCTTCGCCACCGGGGAGCTGTTTTTT. Its translation: CASSFTSFATGELFF.

This chain uses TRBV4-1 with TRBJ2-1, with D possibly being TRBD2 (6 bases). Germline V gives CDR1 MGHRA, CDR2 YSYEKL. This CDR3 has 19 residues. Trimming stripped 4 bases from V and 4 bases from J, with 26 bases between. This CDR3 is CASSLLVEAGTSLYNEQFF. CDR3 coding DNA: TGCGCCAGCAGCCTCCTCGTTGAGGCGGGAACGAGCTTATACAATGAGCAGTTCTTC.

V usage is TRBV16 and J usage is TRBJ1-3; a weak D match, TRBD1 (6 bases). Germline V gene data show CDR1 as KGHSY and CDR2 as FQNENV. Trimming stripped 0 bases from V and 10 bases from J, with 10 bases between. The CDR3 sequence is 13 residues long. In nucleotides, the CDR3 is TGTGCCAGCAGCCAATCTCGTCAGGGGACCATATATTTT. It specifies CASSQSRQGTIYF.

The J gene is TRBJ1-5, the V gene TRBV7-9, with unresolved D. Trimming stripped 3 bases from V and 3 bases from J, with 9 bases between. CDR3 length: 14 residues. CDR1 is SEHNR and CDR2 is FQNEAQ in the germline V gene (reference sequence). Here the CDR3 reads CASSLDGFNQPQHF. The CDR3 DNA is TGTGCCAGCAGCTTGGACGGGTTCAATCAGCCCCAGCATTTT.

V is TRBV6-5 and J is TRBJ2-7, with 7 bases identical to TRBD2. J lost 4 bases, V lost 2 bases, and 8 bases had no gene match. Germline V CDR1 and CDR2: MNHEY, SVGAGI. There are 15 residues in the CDR3. The CDR3 protein is CASSYIGGSRYEQYF. The CDR3 DNA reads as TGTGCCAGCAGTTACATTGGCGGGAGCAGGTACGAGCAGTACTTC.

The rearrangement joins TRBV19 to TRBJ2-1; D is perhaps TRBD1 (6 bases). The length of the CDR3 is 15 residues. V dropped 5 bases and J dropped 2 bases, with 13 bases sitting between them. Germline assignment: CDR1 LNHDA and CDR2 SQIVND (reference sequence). CDR3 coding DNA: TGTGCCAGTAGTGTACCCGGGACACCCTACAATGAGCAGTTCTTC. Amino acids: CASSVPGTPYNEQFF.

The rearrangement links TRBV28 to TRBJ1-3; D is undetermined. CDR3 size: 14 residues. The V end was cut by 4 bases, the J end by 4 bases, with 11 bases between. Per the germline V gene, CDR1 is MDHEN and CDR2 is SYDVKM. CDR3 sequence: CASSWRGRGNTIYF. In DNA, the CDR3 is TGTGCCAGCAGTTGGCGAGGACGGGGAAACACCATATATTTT.

This sequence joins TRBV9 and TRBJ2-5; D ambiguous. Germline assignment: CDR1 SGDLS and CDR2 YYNGEE. V gave up 0 bases and J gave up 1 base, with 7 bases separating them. The length of the CDR3 is 14 residues. The CDR3 DNA sequence: TGTGCCAGCAGCGTAGGGACGGCCCAAGAGACCCAGTACTTC. Amino acids: CASSVGTAQETQYF.

The rearrangement links TRBV7-8 to TRBJ2-1; no reliable D call. The CDR3 totals 17 residues. V was clipped by 2 bases and J by 2 bases, with 16 bases between them. CDR1 and CDR2 from the germline V gene are SGHVS and FQNEAQ. The CDR3, as DNA: TGTGCCAGCAGCTTATCGGTGGCGGCTACACCCTACAATGAGCAGTTCTTC. The encoded protein is CASSLSVAATPYNEQFF.

V and J are TRBV28 and TRBJ2-2; D perhaps matches TRBD2 (5 bases). This CDR3 is built from 14 residues. V shed 6 bases and J shed 6 bases, with 14 bases lying between them. CDR1 and CDR2 (germline): MDHEN, SYDVKM. This CDR3 reads CASRDTRVSGELFF. The CDR3 DNA reads TGTGCCAGCAGGGATACTAGAGTCTCCGGGGAGCTGTTTTTT.

The rearrangement uses TRBV7-7 and TRBJ2-1; 13 bases fit TRBD2. The trim removed 5 bases at V and 7 bases at J, leaving 5 bases unmatched. CDR1 and CDR2 (germline): SSHAT, FNYEAQ (reference sequence). This CDR3 region has 15 residues. CDR3 DNA sequence: TGTGCCAGCAGCAGGGGGACTAGCGGGAAGAATGAGCAGTTCTTC. Its protein is CASSRGTSGKNEQFF.

The genes are TRBV7-9 and TRBJ1-4; TRBD1 might be the D (6 bases). V gave up 1 base and J gave up 7 bases, with 13 bases separating them. Germline V gene data show CDR1 as SEHNR and CDR2 as FQNEAQ (reference sequence). This CDR3 contains 15 residues. The CDR3 loop reads CASSLGYREGEKLFF. Here the CDR3 DNA reads TGTGCCAGCAGCTTAGGGTACAGGGAGGGTGAAAAACTGTTTTTT.

CDR3 nucleotide sequence: TGTGCCAGCAGCTTATTTCACACCCGGACTAGCGGTAATAATGAGCAGTTCTTC. Protein: CASSLFHTRTSGNNEQFF. The V call is TRBV7-8, the J call TRBJ2-1; 10 positions agree with TRBD2. CDR1 SGHVS and CDR2 FQNEAQ come from the germline V gene. CDR3 size: 18 residues. The trim removed 2 bases at V and 7 bases at J, leaving 14 bases unmatched.

This chain uses TRBV18 with TRBJ2-1, with D maybe TRBD1 (6 bases). Germline CDR1 reads KGHSH; CDR2 reads LQKENI. There are 16 residues in the CDR3. V was clipped by 6 bases and J by 3 bases, with 18 bases between them. The DNA for the CDR3 is TGTGCCAGCTCCCCAAACAGGGACGCACACTACAATGAGCAGTTCTTC. It specifies CASSPNRDAHYNEQFF. The full variable domain, its missing parts supplied by reference TRBV18 and TRBJ2-1, is NAGVMQNPRHLVRRRGQEARLRCSPMKGHSHVYWYRQLPEEGLKFMVYLQKENIIDESGMPKERFSAEFPKEGPSILRIQQVVRGDSAAYFCASSPNRDAHYNEQFFGPGTRLTVL.

V gene TRBV28 combines with J gene TRBJ1-2; D ambiguous. Germline CDR1 reads MDHEN; CDR2 reads SYDVKM. This CDR3 contains 14 residues. Trimming stripped 0 bases from V and 4 bases from J, with 9 bases between. The CDR3 region has the DNA TGTGCCAGCAGTTTATGGTCGGGAACCTATGGCTACACCTTC. Translation gives CASSLWSGTYGYTF.

The chain joins TRBV27 to TRBJ1-2; possibly TRBD1 for D (5 bases). CDR1 is MNHEY, CDR2 SMNVEV, per germline (reference sequence). The CDR3 totals 13 residues. V was pared by 6 bases and J by 4 bases, with 12 bases between. This chain's CDR3 is CASRDGGGYGYTF. Here the CDR3 DNA reads TGTGCCAGCAGAGACGGGGGAGGCTATGGCTACACCTTC.

The rearrangement joins TRBV7-9 to TRBJ2-1; TRBD2 agrees at 14 bases. The germline gives CDR1 SEHNR, CDR2 FQNEAQ (reference sequence). CDR3 length: 16 residues. The ends lost 3 bases at V and 9 bases at J; junction bases unmatched: 7. CDR3 protein: CASSFPGLAGEGEQFF. The CDR3 nucleotides read TGTGCCAGCAGCTTCCCGGGACTAGCGGGAGAAGGTGAGCAGTTCTTC.

The rearrangement joins TRBV27 to TRBJ2-1; the D call may be TRBD1 or TRBD2 (5 bases each). V lost 4 bases and J 5 bases, leaving 15 bases between the germline ends. CDR1 is MNHEY, CDR2 SMNVEV, per germline (reference sequence). The CDR3 contains 15 residues. The CDR3 region has the DNA TGTGCCAGCAGTTCACCGTGGGACGGAAACAATGAGCAGTTCTTC. It yields the protein CASSSPWDGNNEQFF.

This rearrangement joins TRBV27 to TRBJ2-3, with 7 bases aligning to TRBD2. V gave up 2 bases and J gave up 4 bases; unmatched junction bases: 12. The CDR3 runs 17 residues. CDR1 and CDR2 from the germline V gene are MNHEY and SMNVEV (reference sequence). The CDR3 DNA reads as TGTGCCAGCAGTTTAAAATCGCGGCGGGAGATACCAGATACGCAGTATTTT. Its protein product is CASSLKSRREIPDTQYF.